This T cell receptor beta chain was recorded in a study of blood T cell repertoires in COVID-19. On the study more broadly: Italy, Spain and the United States were the sources of the convalescent and acute COVID-19 samples. Sources were T cells, B-cell-depleted T cells, or PBMCs; the material itself was cDNA or gDNA.

The germline gives CDR1 SEHNR, CDR2 FQNEAQ (reference sequence). CDR3 length equals 14 residues. Original processing methods: Reference gene primer amplification in the assay estimated nucleated cell counts. Clones were sequenced by immunoSEQ multiplex PCR, and TCRdb holds only the in-frame ones, with some missing. Clone size and V and J calls were adopted from that table, with D and trimming inferred from the DNA. The sample contains 130,000 or so clones, about 80% of which appear only once. J is TRBJ2-6 and V is TRBV7-9; 9 positions agree with TRBD2. The sequence came from a human donor in a cohort sampled during active COVID-19. The sequencing sample was made of peripheral blood. The CDR3 spells CWASGRTGANVLTF. The CDR3 DNA reads TGTTGGGCCAGCGGGAGGACTGGGGCCAACGTCCTGACTTTC.